This T cell receptor beta chain was sequenced during a study of blood T cell repertoires in COVID-19. The overall study: From the United States, Italy and Spain came samples of acute and convalescent COVID-19.

Sequencing used immunoSEQ multiplex PCR; TCRdb keeps in-frame clones, though not all of them. The sample shows 130,000 to 150,000 clones, about 84% of them seen only once. The J segment lost 6 bases and the V segment lost 3 bases, leaving 8 bases of the junction unmatched. The CDR3 runs to 16 residues. CDR1 SGHNT and CDR2 YYREEE come from the germline V gene (reference sequence). This TCR was sampled from a man in his sixties with active or convalescent COVID-19. The chain employs TRBV5-4 and TRBJ2-1; 11 nucleotides match TRBD2. The sequenced sample was peripheral blood. The CDR3 sequence: CASSSGTSGGGNEQFF. The CDR3 coding sequence is TGTGCCAGCAGCTCCGGGACTAGCGGAGGGGGCAATGAGCAGTTCTTC.